Shown below are 18 T cell receptor beta chains from a single sample sequenced in a study of cytomegalovirus exposure and HLA in healthy donors. 13 Jbeta primers and 60 Vbeta primers were used for the PCR. Using immunoSEQ multiplex PCR, the repertoire was profiled, and TCRdb retains in-frame clones only, with some absent. The sample holds roughly 190,000 clones, roughly 80% seen once. Material: PBMCs. These receptors came from a man aged 50 to 59 in good health and CMV-seronegative.

The V and J genes are TRBV7-8 and TRBJ1-5; D is unclear. CDR3 length: 13 amino acids. Trimming pared 6 bases from V and 4 bases from J, leaving 10 bases between. Germline V CDR1 and CDR2: SGHVS, FQNEAQ. The CDR3 reads CASSAEGNQPQHF. The CDR3 DNA sequence: TGTGCCAGCAGTGCCGAGGGAAATCAGCCCCAGCATTTT.

The chain recombines TRBV7-9 with TRBJ2-1, with 13 bases matching TRBD2. Per the germline V gene, CDR1 is SEHNR and CDR2 is FQNEAQ (reference sequence). Unmatched junction bases numbered 11, after V lost 5 bases and J lost 7 bases. This CDR3 is built from 17 residues. The DNA for the CDR3 is TGTGCCAGCAGCCCGGGACTAGCGGGGACCAACGATAATGAGCAGTTCTTC. This sequence encodes CASSPGLAGTNDNEQFF.

Here the CDR3 DNA reads TGTGCTAGTGGCCAATCCGGGACAGGGTTGTACGAGCAGTACTTC. Its translation is CASGQSGTGLYEQYF. J is TRBJ2-5 and V is TRBV12-5; 9 bases align to TRBD1. The last part of the DNA fits TRBJ2-7 better; the J call may be wrong. Germline values: CDR1 LGHNT, CDR2 FRNRAP. The CDR3 is made up of 15 amino acids.

Written as DNA, the CDR3 is TGTGCCAGCAGCTTGGATATAGCGGGGGAGTACGAGCAGTACTTC. Its translation: CASSLDIAGEYEQYF. This chain joins TRBV5-6 and TRBJ2-7; TRBD2 matches at 9 bases. V was pared by 0 bases and J by 4 bases, with 5 bases of the junction left unmatched. This CDR3 is 15 amino acids long. Germline V gene data show CDR1 as SGHDT and CDR2 as YYEEEE. The full variable domain, with the rest looked up from reference TRBV5-6 and TRBJ2-7, is DAGVTQSPTHLIKTRGQQVTLRCSPKSGHDTVSWYQQALGQGPQFIFQYYEEEERQRGNFPDRFSGHQFPNYSSELNVNALLLGDSALYLCASSLDIAGEYEQYFGPGTRLTVT.

The chain carries TRBV4-3 and TRBJ2-5, with D perhaps TRBD1 (5 bases). Near its end, the DNA agrees better with TRBJ2-7, so the J call may be wrong. The CDR3 spans 13 residues. Germline V gene data show CDR1 as LGHNA and CDR2 as YSLEER. For the CDR3, the DNA is TGCGCCAGCAGCCAAGAGCAGGGCTACGAGCAGTACTTC. Its translation is CASSQEQGYEQYF.

The chain combines TRBV7-8 with TRBJ2-1; 7 bases are shared with TRBD2. Trimming at V came to 1 base and at J to 6 bases, leaving 9 bases not matched to a gene. The length of the CDR3 is 16 residues. Per germline, CDR1 SGHVS and CDR2 FQNEAQ. This CDR3 reads CASSLVTSGVTNEQFF. The CDR3 DNA reads as TGTGCCAGCAGCTTAGTGACCAGCGGGGTAACCAATGAGCAGTTCTTC.

This sequence joins TRBV19 and TRBJ1-2, with 8 bases aligning to TRBD1. From germline, CDR1 is LNHDA and CDR2 SQIVND (reference sequence). V was clipped by 3 bases and J by 4 bases; unmatched bases: 7. This CDR3 contains 15 residues. CDR3 protein: CASSISRGPSYGYTF. DNA for the CDR3: TGTGCCAGTAGTATCTCCAGGGGGCCTAGCTATGGCTACACCTTC.

The chain combines TRBV7-8 with TRBJ1-3; D not certain. This CDR3 comprises 14 residues. The V end was cut by 2 bases, the J end by 4 bases, with 9 bases between. Looked up from germline, CDR1 is SGHVS and CDR2 is FQNEAQ. The DNA for the CDR3 is TGTGCCAGCAGCTTATCCGGAGCCGGAAACACCATATATTTT. It is translated as CASSLSGAGNTIYF. Full variable domain (remainder filled in from reference TRBV7-8 and TRBJ1-3): GAGVSQSPRYKVAKRGQDVALRCDPISGHVSLFWYQQALGQGPEFLTYFQNEAQLDKSGLPSDRFFAERPEGSVSTLKIQRTQQEDSAVYLCASSLSGAGNTIYFGEGSWLTVV.

A few counts support this clone. The V and J genes are TRBV5-1 and TRBJ2-3, with 11 nucleotides matching TRBD2. The CDR3 has 15 amino acids. Germline V gene data show CDR1 as SGHRS and CDR2 as YFSETQ. The V gene end was trimmed by 1 base and the J gene end by 6 bases; junction bases not matched to a gene: 4. CDR3 amino acids: CASSLLAGGQDTQYF. For the CDR3, the DNA is TGCGCCAGCAGCTTGTTAGCGGGGGGGCAGGATACGCAGTATTTT.

In its sample, this clone was seen a few times. The chain links TRBV10-3 to TRBJ1-5; D may be TRBD1 (5 bases). CDR3 length: 12 amino acids. V lost 3 bases and J 5 bases, leaving 5 bases between the germline ends. From germline, CDR1 is ENHRY and CDR2 SYGVKD. DNA for the CDR3: TGTGCCATCAGTGAAGGGGATCAGCCCCAGCATTTT. Its protein is CAISEGDQPQHF.

This chain uses TRBV27 with TRBJ2-5; D call uncertain. The last part of the DNA fits TRBJ2-7 better; the J call may be wrong. This CDR3 is 14 amino acids long. Per germline, CDR1 MNHEY and CDR2 SMNVEV (reference sequence). The CDR3 nucleotides are TGTGCCAGCAGTTCCGACACGTTCTCCTACGAGCAGTACTTC. This codes for CASSSDTFSYEQYF.

The rearrangement links TRBV10-3 to TRBJ1-4, with TRBD1 identical over 9 bases. Trimming took 6 bases from V and 3 from J; bases not matched to a gene: 8. Germline V gene sequence: CDR1 ENHRY, CDR2 SYGVKD. The CDR3 has 16 amino acids. Here the CDR3 reads CAIRPGTGTANEKLFF. In DNA, the CDR3 is TGTGCCATCAGGCCCGGGACAGGGACGGCTAATGAAAAACTGTTTTTT.

This chain joins TRBV5-1 and TRBJ1-6; D is undetermined. Germline CDR1 is SGHRS and CDR2 is YFSETQ. Trimming removed 4 bases at V and 0 bases at J, with 11 bases between. This CDR3 comprises 16 residues. The CDR3 reads CASSLTDSSYNSPLHF. CDR3 DNA sequence: TGCGCCAGCAGCCTTACTGATAGCTCCTATAATTCACCCCTCCACTTT.

V usage is TRBV2 and J usage is TRBJ2-3; 11 positions agree with TRBD2. The CDR3 is 15 amino acids. Germline-derived CDR1 and CDR2 are SNHLY and FYNNEI. Trimming at V came to 5 bases and at J to 6 bases, leaving 7 bases not matched to a gene. The CDR3: CASSSQGTSGDTQYF. The CDR3 coding sequence is TGTGCCAGCAGTTCACAGGGGACTAGCGGTGATACGCAGTATTTT.

The chain recombines TRBV9 with TRBJ1-2; 7 positions match TRBD1. This CDR3 is built from 15 residues. Looked up from germline, CDR1 is SGDLS and CDR2 is YYNGEE. After removal of 4 bases from V and 4 bases from J, the junction contained 10 bases not matched to a gene. The CDR3 DNA sequence: TGTGCCAGCAGCCCCACGACAGGGTACGGCTATGGCTACACCTTC. Translation gives CASSPTTGYGYGYTF.

This clone was detected once. This sequence joins TRBV6-5 and TRBJ2-2; D remains ambiguous. This CDR3 is 13 amino acids long. V lost 6 bases and J lost 3, with 8 bases in between. Germline loops: CDR1 MNHEY, CDR2 SVGAGI. The CDR3 DNA reads TGTGCCAGCAGGAGACTGGACACCGGGGAGCTGTTTTTT. Its translation: CASRRLDTGELFF.

The chain couples TRBV5-1 to TRBJ1-2; 9 bases are shared with TRBD1. The CDR3 length is 14 residues. Trimming cost V 4 bases and J 9 bases; bases outside gene matches: 10. CDR1 is SGHRS, CDR2 YFSETQ, per germline. CDR3 in amino acids: CASSMDRGSWSYTF. DNA of the CDR3: TGCGCCAGCAGCATGGACAGGGGTTCGTGGAGCTACACCTTC.

The chain links TRBV14 to TRBJ1-3; a weak D match, TRBD1 (6 bases). With 2 bases removed from V and 5 bases from J, the gap between germline ends came to 10 bases. This CDR3 spans 14 amino acids. Germline CDR1 and CDR2: SGHDN and FVKESK. CDR3 DNA: TGTGCCAGCAGCCAAATACAGGGAAGAAACACCATATATTTT. This sequence encodes CASSQIQGRNTIYF.